Shown below are 2 T cell receptor beta chains from a single sample sequenced in a study of T cells in Graves' hyperthyroidism and ophthalmopathy. Amplified TCR beta CDR3 regions came from RNA transcripts. TCR CDR3 underwent first-round RT-PCR with the HTBI primer set. TCRdb fed the multiplex PCR reads into MiXCR, producing one record per CDR3 protein. This sample has approximately 600,000 distinct CDR3 sequences, with around 15% found just once. The sequenced sample was blood. These receptors all stem from a woman aged 30 to 39 with Graves' hyperthyroidism.

This clonotype came up many times. This rearrangement joins TRBV6-6 to TRBJ2-7; D not certain. Trimming removed 0 bases at V and 3 bases at J, with 9 bases between. The CDR3 spans 14 residues. Per germline, CDR1 MNHNY and CDR2 SVGAGI (reference sequence). In DNA form, the CDR3 reads TGTGCCAGCAGTTACTCGTTGGGCTACTACGAGCAGTACTTC. Its translation is CASSYSLGYYEQYF.

The chain uses TRBV12-3 or TRBV12-4 and TRBJ2-6; no clear D gene. The length of the CDR3 is 17 residues. Between the trimmed V and J ends, which lost 5 bases and 3 bases, there was a span of 17 bases. The CDR3 DNA reads TGTGCCAGCAGTCCGCAGGCGTCACCCATTGGGGCCAACGTCCTGACTTTC. This codes for CASSPQASPIGANVLTF.